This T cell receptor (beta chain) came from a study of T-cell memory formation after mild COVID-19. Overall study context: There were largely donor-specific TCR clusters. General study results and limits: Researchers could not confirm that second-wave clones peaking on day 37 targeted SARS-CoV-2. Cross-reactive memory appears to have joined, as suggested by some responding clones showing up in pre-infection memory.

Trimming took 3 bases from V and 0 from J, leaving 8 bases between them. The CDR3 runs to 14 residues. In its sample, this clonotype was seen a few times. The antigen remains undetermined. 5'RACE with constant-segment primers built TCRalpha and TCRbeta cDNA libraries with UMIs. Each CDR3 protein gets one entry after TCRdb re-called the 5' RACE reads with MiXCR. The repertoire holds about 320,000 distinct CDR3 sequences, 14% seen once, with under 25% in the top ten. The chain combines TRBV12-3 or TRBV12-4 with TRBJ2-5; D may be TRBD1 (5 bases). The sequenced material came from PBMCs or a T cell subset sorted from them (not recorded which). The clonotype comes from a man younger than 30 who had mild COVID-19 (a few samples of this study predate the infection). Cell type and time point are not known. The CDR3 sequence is CASSFAGYQETQYF. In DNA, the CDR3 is TGTGCCAGCAGTTTTGCAGGGTACCAAGAGACCCAGTACTTC.